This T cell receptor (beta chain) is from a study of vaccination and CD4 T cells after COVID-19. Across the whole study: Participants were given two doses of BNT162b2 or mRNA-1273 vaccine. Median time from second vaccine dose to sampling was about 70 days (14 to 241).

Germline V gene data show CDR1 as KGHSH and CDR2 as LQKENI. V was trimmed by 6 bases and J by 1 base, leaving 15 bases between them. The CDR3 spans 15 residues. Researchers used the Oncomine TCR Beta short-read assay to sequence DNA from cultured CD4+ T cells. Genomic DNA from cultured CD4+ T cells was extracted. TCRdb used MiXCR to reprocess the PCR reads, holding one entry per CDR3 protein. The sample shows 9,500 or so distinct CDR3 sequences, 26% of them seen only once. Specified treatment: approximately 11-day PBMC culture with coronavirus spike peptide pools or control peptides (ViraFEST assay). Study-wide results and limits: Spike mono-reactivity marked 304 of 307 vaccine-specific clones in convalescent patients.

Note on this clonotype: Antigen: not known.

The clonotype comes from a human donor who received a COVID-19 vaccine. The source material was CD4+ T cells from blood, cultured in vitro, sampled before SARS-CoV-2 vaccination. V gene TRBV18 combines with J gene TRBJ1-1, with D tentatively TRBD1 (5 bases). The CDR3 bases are TGTGCCAGCTCGCCCTCGGGGGGGGAGAACACTGAAGCTTTCTTT. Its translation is CASSPSGGENTEAFF.